The 15 T cell receptor beta chains listed next were all sequenced from one sample in a study of identical twins. TCRdb itself ran the 5' RACE reads through MiXCR, one entry per CDR3 protein. The data contain more than 200,000 distinct CDR3 sequences, roughly 10% of them singletons. Material for sequencing was memory (CD45RO+) T cells sorted from blood. The receptors shown here come from a woman between 18 and 30 years old in good health.

This clonotype was recorded many times. This chain links TRBV6-2 or TRBV6-3 with TRBJ2-3; 9 bases match TRBD1. V shed 11 bases and J 5 bases; nucleotides not matched to a gene: 2. CDR3 length: 11 residues. Germline CDR1 is MNHEY and CDR2 is SVGEGT. The CDR3 DNA follows: TGTGCCGTGGACAGGGGAGATACGCAGTATTTT. Amino acids: CAVDRGDTQYF.

This clonotype has only a few counts. The V and J genes are TRBV2 and TRBJ1-6; no definite D call. Germline CDR1 is SNHLY and CDR2 is FYNNEI. The V end lost 11 bases, the J end lost 7 bases, and 12 bases lay between the germline ends. CDR3 length: 12 amino acids. This chain's CDR3 is CAGHAGNSPLHF. CDR3 DNA sequence: TGTGCCGGTCATGCGGGGAATTCACCCCTCCACTTT.

This sequence joins TRBV20-1 and TRBJ1-2; D not resolved. The germline gives CDR1 DFQATT, CDR2 SNEGSKA (reference sequence). The CDR3 sequence is 11 residues long. Between the trimmed V and J ends, which lost 5 bases and 6 bases, there was a span of 10 bases. In nucleotides, the CDR3 is TGCAGTGCTCGCCCGATCCATGGCTACACCTTC. It specifies CSARPIHGYTF.

For the CDR3, the DNA is TGTGCCAGCTCACCACCGAGGGGCCGGGACAGGGGGTATACGCAGTATTTT. The encoded protein is CASSPPRGRDRGYTQYF. The gene calls are TRBV18 and TRBJ2-3; 11 bases match TRBD1. Trimming took 0 bases from V and 7 from J; bases not matched to a gene: 9. There are 17 residues in the CDR3. CDR1 KGHSH and CDR2 LQKENI come from the germline V gene.

The sample holds many counts of this clonotype. The chain carries TRBV12-3 or TRBV12-4 and TRBJ2-7, with D possibly TRBD2 on 6 matching bases. The CDR3 is made up of 14 amino acids. The ends were cut back, 6 bases at V and 7 bases at J, with 19 bases in the middle. The CDR3 here is CASSPQGLVAEQYF. CDR3 DNA: TGTGCCAGCAGCCCTCAGGGACTCGTGGCTGAGCAGTACTTC.

This clonotype appeared many times. The genes are TRBV12-3 or TRBV12-4 and TRBJ2-7; D possibly corresponds to TRBD1 (5 bases). The CDR3 covers 12 residues. V dropped 6 bases and J dropped 4 bases, with 10 bases sitting between them. The DNA of the CDR3 is TGTGCCAGCAGCGCAGGGTTATACGAGCAGTACTTC. Its translation: CASSAGLYEQYF.

This clonotype was detected only a few times. The CDR3: CATKYRKQVAFF. CDR3 nucleotide sequence: TGTGCCACCAAATACAGGAAACAGGTAGCTTTCTTT. The chain has TRBV21-1 and TRBJ1-1; the listed D gene, TRBD1, was not tested against the DNA. TRBV21-1 is shown as a pseudogene. The CDR3 runs to 12 residues.

This chain links TRBV10-3 with TRBJ2-7; 9 positions agree with TRBD1. This CDR3 region has 13 residues. Germline assignment: CDR1 ENHRY and CDR2 SYGVKD. The V gene end was trimmed by 7 bases and the J gene end by 6 bases; junction bases not matched to a gene: 7. Written as DNA, the CDR3 is TGTGCCATCACCGGGACAGGGTTGACCGAGCAGTACTTC. The encoded protein is CAITGTGLTEQYF.

This clonotype occurred a few times. V usage is TRBV11-3 and J usage is TRBJ2-5, with 7 bases lining up with TRBD2. The V segment lost 3 bases and the J segment 3 bases; nucleotides outside the gene matches: 13. Germline loops: CDR1 SGHNT, CDR2 YENEEA. This CDR3 has 17 amino acids. Here the CDR3 reads CASSFRGRSGVKETQYF. The CDR3 coding sequence is TGTGCCAGCAGCTTCCGAGGGAGAAGCGGGGTTAAAGAGACCCAGTACTTC. Looking up the rest from reference TRBV11-3 and TRBJ2-5 gives the full variable domain: EAGVVQSPRYKIIEKKQPVAFWCNPISGHNTLYWYLQNLGQGPELLIRYENEEAVDDSQLPKDRFSAERLKGVDSTLKIQPAELGDSAVYLCASSFRGRSGVKETQYFGPGTRLLVL.

This clonotype has more than one count but fewer than ten. The chain joins TRBV20-1 to TRBJ2-5; a weak D match, TRBD2 (5 bases). The CDR3 runs to 14 residues. Trimming cost V 1 base and J 5 bases, with 14 bases left between them. Germline assignment: CDR1 DFQATT and CDR2 SNEGSKA (reference sequence). The CDR3 DNA reads TGCAGTGCTAGAGCATTAAGCGGCCTGGAGACCCAGTACTTC. Its protein is CSARALSGLETQYF.

This clonotype has at least ten counts. V usage is TRBV6-5 and J usage is TRBJ1-4; no clear D. Germline V gene data show CDR1 as MNHEY and CDR2 as SVGAGI. V was clipped by 2 bases and J by 4 bases, with 5 bases between them. The CDR3 runs to 13 residues. CDR3: CASSYGINEKLFF. CDR3 sequence (DNA): TGTGCCAGCAGTTACGGGATTAATGAAAAACTGTTTTTT.

This clonotype was detected only a few times. The chain links TRBV7-9 to TRBJ2-5; 9 bases fit TRBD2. The junction had 3 bases not matched to a gene; V was cut back by 2 bases and J by 2 bases. Germline lookup yields CDR1 SEHNR and CDR2 FQNEAQ (reference sequence). The CDR3 runs 15 residues. The CDR3 DNA sequence: TGTGCCAGCAGCTTAAAAACTAGCGGGCAAGAGACCCAGTACTTC. Amino acids: CASSLKTSGQETQYF.

The chain uses TRBV5-1 and TRBJ2-7; D gene uncertain. There are 15 residues in the CDR3. Germline CDR1 reads SGHRS; CDR2 reads YFSETQ. The germline V and J ends were trimmed by 5 bases and 0 bases, with 15 bases remaining between them. DNA of the CDR3: TGCGCCAGCAGATCTGACGGGTCAAGCTCCTACGAGCAGTACTTC. This translates into CASRSDGSSSYEQYF.

This clonotype turned up a few times. The chain employs TRBV7-2 and TRBJ2-7; weak D call: TRBD1 (5 bases). The CDR3 loop spans 16 amino acids. V was pared by 5 bases and J by 1 base, with 18 bases between. The germline V gene has CDR1 SGHTA and CDR2 FQGNSA. In DNA, the CDR3 is TGTGCCAGCAGCATAGGACACATTGTATCTTCCTACGAGCAGTACTTC. Amino acid sequence: CASSIGHIVSSYEQYF.

In DNA, the CDR3 is TGCAGCCAACCCGGACTACTAGACTACAATGAGCAGTTCTTC. This gives the protein CSQPGLLDYNEQFF. This chain uses TRBV20-1 with TRBJ2-1, with a weak D call TRBD2 (6 bases). Germline V gene data show CDR1 as DFQATT and CDR2 as SNEGSKA (reference sequence). The CDR3 runs 14 residues.